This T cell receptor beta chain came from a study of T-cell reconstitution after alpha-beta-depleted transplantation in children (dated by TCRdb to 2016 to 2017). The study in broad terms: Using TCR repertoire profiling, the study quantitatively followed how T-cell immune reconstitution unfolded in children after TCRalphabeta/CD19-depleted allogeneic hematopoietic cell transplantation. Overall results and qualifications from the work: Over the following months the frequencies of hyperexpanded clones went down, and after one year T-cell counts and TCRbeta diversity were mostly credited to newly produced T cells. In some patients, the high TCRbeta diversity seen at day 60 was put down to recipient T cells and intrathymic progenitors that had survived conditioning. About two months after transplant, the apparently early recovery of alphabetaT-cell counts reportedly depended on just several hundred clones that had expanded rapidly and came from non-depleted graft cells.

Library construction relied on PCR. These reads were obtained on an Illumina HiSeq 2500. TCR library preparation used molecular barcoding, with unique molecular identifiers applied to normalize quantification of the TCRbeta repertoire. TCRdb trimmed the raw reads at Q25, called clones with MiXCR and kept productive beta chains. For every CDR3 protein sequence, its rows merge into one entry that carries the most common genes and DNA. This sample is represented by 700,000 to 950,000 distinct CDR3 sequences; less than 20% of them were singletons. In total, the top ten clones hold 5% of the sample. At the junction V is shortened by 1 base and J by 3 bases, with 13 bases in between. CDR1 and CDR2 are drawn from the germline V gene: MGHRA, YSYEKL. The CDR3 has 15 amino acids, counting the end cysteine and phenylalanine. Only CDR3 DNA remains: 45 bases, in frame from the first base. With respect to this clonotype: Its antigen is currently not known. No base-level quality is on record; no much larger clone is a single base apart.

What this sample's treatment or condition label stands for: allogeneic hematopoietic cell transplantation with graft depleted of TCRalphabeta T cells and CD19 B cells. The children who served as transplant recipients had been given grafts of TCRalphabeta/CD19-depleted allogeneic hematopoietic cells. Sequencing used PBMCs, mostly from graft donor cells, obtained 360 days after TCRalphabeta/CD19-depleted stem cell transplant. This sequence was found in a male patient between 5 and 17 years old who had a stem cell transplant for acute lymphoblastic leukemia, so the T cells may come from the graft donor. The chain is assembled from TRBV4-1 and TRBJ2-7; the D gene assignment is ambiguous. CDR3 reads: CASSQGQQGYYEQYF. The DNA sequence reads TGCGCCAGCAGCCAAGGCCAGCAAGGGTACTACGAGCAGTACTTC.